This TCR beta chain was documented in a study of identical twins. The germline gives CDR1 SGHRS, CDR2 YFSETQ. V lost 7 bases to trimming and J lost 4 bases, with 21 bases between them. The CDR3 is made up of 15 amino acids. One entry per CDR3 protein, called by TCRdb with MiXCR from the 5' RACE reads. The repertoire holds 690,000 or so distinct CDR3 sequences, about 9.4% seen once, with 0.85% to 1% in the top ten. These same data were also listed under a study on yellow fever vaccine responses in identical twins.

Sequencing was done on a sample of PBMCs. The V gene is TRBV5-1, the J gene TRBJ2-7; D is perhaps TRBD1 (6 bases). This receptor was taken from a woman between 18 and 30 years old in good health. In DNA, the CDR3 is TGCGCCAGCTCCCAAATGGGGGCGGATGTTTACGAGCAGTACTTC. Translation gives CASSQMGADVYEQYF.